This T cell receptor beta chain is drawn from a study of CD8+ T cells in alopecia areata. Reverse transcribed after extraction, RNA yielded cDNA as the sequencing template. Measured with immunoSEQ multiplex PCR; TCRdb has only the in-frame clones, and not every one. The sample comprises 200,000 or so clones, 50% to 60% of which are singletons, and more than 0.4% rests with the top ten. This clone occurred a few times. Its antigen is unknown. CDR1 and CDR2 (germline): GTSNPN, SVGIG (reference sequence). Between the trimmed V and J ends, which lost 3 bases and 2 bases, there was a span of 14 bases. This CDR3 is 15 amino acids long. Study conclusions and caveats: Clonality was higher in lesional than normal scalp, especially in alopecia totalis/universalis.

This rearrangement joins TRBV30 to TRBJ1-3; D gene ambiguous. The clonotype comes from a human donor with alopecia areata. Sequencing used CD4+ T cells sorted from blood, obtained at week 0. CDR3 DNA sequence: TGTGCCTGGAGCCACTTCGAGGAAGCTGGAAACACCATATATTTT. It encodes CAWSHFEEAGNTIYF.